This entry lists 10 T cell receptor beta chains sequenced from one sample in a study of T cell responses to AZD1222 COVID-19 vaccine. Some clones are missing from TCRdb's copy, which holds only in-frame ones; the method was immunoSEQ multiplex PCR. Here the sample spans roughly 200,000 clones, approximately 92% being singletons. Specimen: peripheral blood, collected on day 0 of AZD1222 vaccination. All receptors derive from an adult in good health.

V is TRBV12-3 or TRBV12-4 and J is TRBJ1-1; TRBD1 agrees at 7 bases. V lost 3 bases, J lost 13 bases, and 8 bases stayed unmatched. The CDR3 loop spans 12 amino acids. In DNA, the CDR3 is TGTGCCAGCAGTTTGGAAGGGGGCGTGGGTTTCTTT. It codes for CASSLEGGVGFF.

The V call is TRBV6-5, the J call TRBJ1-4, with D perhaps TRBD1 (5 bases). In germline, CDR1 is MNHEY, CDR2 SVGAGI. Trimming removed 4 bases at V and 4 bases at J, with 16 bases between. This CDR3 is built from 16 residues. The CDR3 DNA reads as TGTGCCAGCAGTTTTCAGACGCGGGGACTTAATGAAAAACTGTTTTTT. Translating gives CASSFQTRGLNEKLFF.

This clone showed up just a few times. The chain carries TRBV5-4 and TRBJ1-6; D is undetermined. The CDR3 loop spans 14 amino acids. The V end lost 0 bases, the J end lost 5 bases, and 6 bases lay between the germline ends. Germline lookup yields CDR1 SGHNT and CDR2 YYREEE (reference sequence). Here the CDR3 DNA reads TGTGCCAGCAGCTTGGCCTCAGATAATTCACCCCTCCACTTT. Its protein product is CASSLASDNSPLHF.

The CDR3 spells CASSLRTGGSDEQYF. The CDR3 DNA reads as TGTGCCAGCAGCCTCCGGACAGGGGGAAGCGACGAGCAGTACTTC. The chain is built from TRBV7-7 and TRBJ2-7; TRBD1 matches at 10 bases. Germline CDR1 reads SSHAT; CDR2 reads FNYEAQ (reference sequence). The CDR3 consists of 15 residues. J lost 5 bases, V lost 5 bases, and 9 bases had no gene match.

V usage is TRBV4-1 and J usage is TRBJ1-4; possibly TRBD1 for D (5 bases). This CDR3 spans 15 amino acids. With 9 bases removed from V and 2 bases from J, the gap between germline ends came to 16 bases. Germline CDR1 and CDR2: MGHRA and YSYEKL. Written as DNA, the CDR3 is TGCGCCAGTAGGGGTCCCGGCCTCACTAATGAAAAACTGTTTTTT. Translated: CASRGPGLTNEKLFF.

This rearrangement joins TRBV7-3 to TRBJ2-1; the match to TRBD1 covers 8 bases. Germline V CDR1 and CDR2: SGHTA, FQGTGA. CDR3 length equals 17 residues. J gave up 2 bases and V 6 bases, and 12 bases lay outside the gene matches. The DNA for the CDR3 is TGTGCCAGCAGTTCAGGGGCCGGGACAGGCACCTACAATGAGCAGTTCTTC. Amino acid sequence: CASSSGAGTGTYNEQFF.

The CDR3 reads CASSTPSGLNTGELFF. The CDR3 DNA is TGTGCCAGTAGTACTCCCTCCGGCCTGAACACCGGGGAGCTGTTTTTT. The chain uses TRBV19 and TRBJ2-2; no reliable D call. The length of the CDR3 is 16 residues. Germline V gene data show CDR1 as LNHDA and CDR2 as SQIVND (reference sequence). Trimming took off 4 bases at V and 1 base at J, with 13 bases between the two ends.

The chain carries TRBV18 and TRBJ1-4; no clear D gene. Trimming took off 3 bases at V and 0 bases at J, with 5 bases between the two ends. The germline V gene encodes CDR1 KGHSH and CDR2 LQKENI. This CDR3 has 14 amino acids. The CDR3 sequence is CASSPEATNEKLFF. For the CDR3, the DNA is TGTGCCAGCTCACCCGAAGCAACTAATGAAAAACTGTTTTTT.

The chain joins TRBV5-1 to TRBJ2-2; no definite D call. This CDR3 is built from 15 residues. Deletions cut 4 bases from V and 1 base from J, with 11 bases between. Germline values: CDR1 SGHRS, CDR2 YFSETQ. The DNA for the CDR3 is TGCGCCAGCAGCCTGGGGTCCCTGAACACCGGGGAGCTGTTTTTT. Translation: CASSLGSLNTGELFF.

The count of this clone is one. J is TRBJ1-1 and V is TRBV7-8; no clear D. Germline V gene sequence: CDR1 SGHVS, CDR2 FQNEAQ. This CDR3 has 12 amino acids. V was cut by 3 bases and J by 6 bases, with 8 bases left in between. In DNA form, the CDR3 reads TGTGCCAGCAGCTTGTGGGCTTCTGAAGCTTTCTTT. This translates into CASSLWASEAFF.